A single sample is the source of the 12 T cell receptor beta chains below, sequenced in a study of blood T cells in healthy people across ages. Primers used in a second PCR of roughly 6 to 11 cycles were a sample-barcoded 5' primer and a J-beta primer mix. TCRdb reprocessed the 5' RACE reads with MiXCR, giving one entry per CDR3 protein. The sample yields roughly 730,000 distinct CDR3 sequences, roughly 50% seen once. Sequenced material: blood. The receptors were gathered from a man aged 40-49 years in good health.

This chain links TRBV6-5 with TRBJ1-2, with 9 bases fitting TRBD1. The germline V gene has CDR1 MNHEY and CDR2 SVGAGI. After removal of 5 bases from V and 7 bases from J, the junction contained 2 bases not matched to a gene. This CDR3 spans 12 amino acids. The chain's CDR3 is CASSVGQGGYTF. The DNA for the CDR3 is TGTGCCAGCAGTGTGGGACAGGGTGGCTACACCTTC.

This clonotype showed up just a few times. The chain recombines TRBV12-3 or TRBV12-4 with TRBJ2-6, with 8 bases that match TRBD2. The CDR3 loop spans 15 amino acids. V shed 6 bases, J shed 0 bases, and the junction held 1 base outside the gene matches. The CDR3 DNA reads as TGTGCCAGCAGCGGGACTAGCTCTGGGGCCAACGTCCTGACTTTC. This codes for CASSGTSSGANVLTF.

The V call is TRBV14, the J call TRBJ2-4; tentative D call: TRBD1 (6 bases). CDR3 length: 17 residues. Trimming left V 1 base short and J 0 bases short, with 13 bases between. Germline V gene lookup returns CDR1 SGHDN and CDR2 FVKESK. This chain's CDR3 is CASSQVADRLAKNIQYF. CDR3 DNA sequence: TGTGCCAGCAGCCAAGTGGCGGACAGACTAGCCAAAAACATTCAGTACTTC.

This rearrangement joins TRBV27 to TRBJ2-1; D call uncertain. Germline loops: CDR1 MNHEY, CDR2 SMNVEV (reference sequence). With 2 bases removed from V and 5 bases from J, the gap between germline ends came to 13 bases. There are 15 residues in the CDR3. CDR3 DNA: TGTGCCAGCAGTTTAGGCGTAGGGTGGCACAATGAGCAGTTCTTC. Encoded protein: CASSLGVGWHNEQFF.

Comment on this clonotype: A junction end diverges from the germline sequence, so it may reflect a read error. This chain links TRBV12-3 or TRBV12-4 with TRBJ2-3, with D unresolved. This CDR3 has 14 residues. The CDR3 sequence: CASTWEGSTDTQYF. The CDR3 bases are TGTGCAAGCACCTGGGAAGGCTCGACAGATACGCAGTATTTT.

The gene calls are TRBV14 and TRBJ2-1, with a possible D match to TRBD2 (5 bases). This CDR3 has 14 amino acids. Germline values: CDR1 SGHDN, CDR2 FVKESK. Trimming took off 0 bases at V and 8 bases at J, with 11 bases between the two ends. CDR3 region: CASSQDWVGDEQFF. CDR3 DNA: TGTGCCAGCAGCCAAGATTGGGTCGGGGATGAGCAGTTCTTC. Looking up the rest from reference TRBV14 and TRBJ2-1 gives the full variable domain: EAGVTQFPSHSVIEKGQTVTLRCDPISGHDNLYWYRRVMGKEIKFLLHFVKESKQDESGMPNNRFLAERTGGTYSTLKVQPAELEDSGVYFCASSQDWVGDEQFFGPGTRLTVL.

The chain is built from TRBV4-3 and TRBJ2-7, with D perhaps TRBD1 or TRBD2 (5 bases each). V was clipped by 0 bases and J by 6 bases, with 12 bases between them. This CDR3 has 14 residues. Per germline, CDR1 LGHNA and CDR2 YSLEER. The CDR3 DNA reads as TGCGCCAGCAGCCAAGACCTCGGGGCAGTCGAGCAGTACTTC. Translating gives CASSQDLGAVEQYF.

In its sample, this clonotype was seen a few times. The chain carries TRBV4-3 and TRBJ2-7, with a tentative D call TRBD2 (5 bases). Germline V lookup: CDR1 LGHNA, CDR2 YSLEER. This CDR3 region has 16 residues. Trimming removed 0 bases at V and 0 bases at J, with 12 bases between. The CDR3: CASSQERGTASYEQYF. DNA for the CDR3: TGCGCCAGCAGCCAAGAACGGGGTACGGCCTCCTACGAGCAGTACTTC.

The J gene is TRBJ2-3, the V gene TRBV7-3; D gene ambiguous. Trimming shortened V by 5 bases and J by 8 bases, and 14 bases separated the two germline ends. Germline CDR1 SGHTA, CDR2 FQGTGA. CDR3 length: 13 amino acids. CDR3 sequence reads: CASSDGPIGTQYF. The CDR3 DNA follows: TGTGCCAGCAGCGACGGGCCTATCGGTACGCAGTATTTT.

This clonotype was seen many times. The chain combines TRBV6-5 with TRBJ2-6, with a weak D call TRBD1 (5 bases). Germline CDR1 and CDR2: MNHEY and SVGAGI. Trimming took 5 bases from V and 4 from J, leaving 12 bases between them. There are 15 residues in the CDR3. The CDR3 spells CASSPAGQGANVLTF. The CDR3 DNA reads TGTGCCAGCAGTCCTGCAGGGCAAGGGGCCAACGTCCTGACTTTC.

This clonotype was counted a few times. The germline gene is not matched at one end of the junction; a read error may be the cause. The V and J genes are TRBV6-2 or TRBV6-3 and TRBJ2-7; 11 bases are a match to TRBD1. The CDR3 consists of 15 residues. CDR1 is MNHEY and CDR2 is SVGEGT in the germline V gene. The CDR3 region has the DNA TGTGCCAGCAAAGGACAGGGGGCGCATCAGTACGAGCAGTATTTC. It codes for CASKGQGAHQYEQYF.

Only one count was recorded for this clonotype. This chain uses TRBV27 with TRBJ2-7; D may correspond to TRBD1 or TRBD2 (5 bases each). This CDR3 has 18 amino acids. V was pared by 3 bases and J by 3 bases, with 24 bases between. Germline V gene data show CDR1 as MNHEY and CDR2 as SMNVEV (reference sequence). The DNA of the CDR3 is TGTGCCAGCAGTTTTGGGACCCCAGCGTCCCGCGGAATCTACGAGCAGTACTTC. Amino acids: CASSFGTPASRGIYEQYF.